The T cell receptor (beta chain) under discussion was sequenced for a study of long-term antiretroviral therapy in people with HIV. Sequencing used immunoSEQ v3.0 at survey level. The repertoire was sequenced with immunoSEQ multiplex PCR; TCRdb's copy has only in-frame clones and lacks some. This table has over 40,000 clones, about 95% appearing once. Germline CDR1 and CDR2: MNHEY and SVGAGI. The CDR3 has 14 residues. Germline trimming cut 6 bases from V and 4 bases from J; bases unmatched to any gene: 6. The specimen comprised unsorted PBMCs, sampled 3.7 years after starting antiretroviral therapy. The chain combines TRBV6-5 with TRBJ1-5, with 7 bases fitting TRBD1. This sequence originates from a woman aged 45-65 years with HIV. CDR3 nucleotide sequence: TGTGCCAGCAGACCCGACAGGGATAATCAGCCCCAGCATTTT. It yields the protein CASRPDRDNQPQHF.